A selection of T cell receptor beta chains follows, all from one sample in a study of a mutant IDH1 vaccine in newly diagnosed glioma. Assay used: immunoSEQ multiplex PCR; TCRdb lists only in-frame clones, some missing. Here the sample spans about 66,000 clones, around 86% being singletons. Sequenced material: PBMCs, taken from a glioma patient treated with radiotherapy, temozolomide or both. These TCRs come from a man aged 30 to 39 with glioma. The CDR3 runs from the conserved cysteine through the conserved F or W. Fields, in order: clone size, J gene, V gene, D gene, CDR3 protein, CDR3 DNA. A D gene is named only where the DNA matches it firmly. Where a row states a size, it is once, few, many or the class of an expanded clone; other rows omit it.

abundance: .; j_gene: TRBJ1-1; v_gene: TRBV19; d_gene: .; CDR3aa: CASSIERLGARTEAFF; CDR3nt: TGTGCCAGTAGTATAGAGAGATTGGGGGCGAGGACTGAAGCTTTCTTT
abundance: once; j_gene: TRBJ2-7; v_gene: TRBV5-1; d_gene: TRBD2; CDR3aa: CASSLTSGGSYEQYF; CDR3nt: TGCGCCAGCAGCTTAACTAGCGGGGGTTCCTACGAGCAGTACTTC
abundance: .; j_gene: TRBJ1-3; v_gene: TRBV30; d_gene: TRBD1; CDR3aa: CAALSGTGALLLSGNTIYF; CDR3nt: TGTGCTGCATTATCAGGGACAGGGGCCCTTTTACTCTCTGGAAACACCATATATTTT
abundance: .; j_gene: TRBJ1-4; v_gene: TRBV25-1; d_gene: .; CDR3aa: CASSRDRGNEREKLFF; CDR3nt: TGTGCCAGCAGTAGGGATAGAGGAAACGAACGGGAAAAACTGTTTTTT
abundance: .; j_gene: TRBJ2-2; v_gene: TRBV5-8; d_gene: .; CDR3aa: CASPLGSSLFNTGELFF; CDR3nt: TGTGCCAGCCCACTTGGATCGTCCCTCTTCAACACCGGGGAGCTGTTTTTT
abundance: once; j_gene: TRBJ1-1; v_gene: TRBV2; d_gene: .; CDR3aa: CATLYTISLNTEAFF; CDR3nt: TGTGCCACCTTATACACAATTTCCCTGAACACTGAAGCTTTCTTT
abundance: .; j_gene: TRBJ2-3; v_gene: TRBV6-5; d_gene: TRBD2; CDR3aa: CASRKTGTSGDTQYF; CDR3nt: TGTGCCAGCAGGAAAACCGGGACTAGCGGAGATACGCAGTATTTT
abundance: .; j_gene: TRBJ1-2; v_gene: TRBV5-1; d_gene: TRBD1; CDR3aa: CASRSGTASYGYTF; CDR3nt: TGCGCCAGCAGATCCGGGACAGCATCCTATGGCTACACCTTC
abundance: .; j_gene: TRBJ1-3; v_gene: TRBV14; d_gene: .; CDR3aa: CASSSAQGVSGNTIYF; CDR3nt: TGTGCCAGCAGCTCGGCACAGGGCGTCTCTGGAAACACCATATATTTT
abundance: .; j_gene: TRBJ2-1; v_gene: TRBV7-9; d_gene: TRBD2; CDR3aa: CASSILAGGYNEQFF; CDR3nt: TGTGCCAGCAGCATACTAGCGGGGGGCTACAATGAGCAGTTCTTC
abundance: once; j_gene: TRBJ1-6; v_gene: TRBV7-9; d_gene: TRBD1; CDR3aa: CASRPNRGVFSPLHF; CDR3nt: TGTGCCAGCAGACCTAACAGGGGGGTCTTTTCACCCCTCCACTTT
abundance: .; j_gene: TRBJ1-2; v_gene: TRBV2; d_gene: .; CDR3aa: CAGSKTGMGVGYTF; CDR3nt: TGTGCCGGCAGTAAGACAGGAATGGGGGTGGGCTACACCTTC
abundance: .; j_gene: TRBJ1-4; v_gene: TRBV2; d_gene: .; CDR3aa: CASSETGATNEKLFF; CDR3nt: TGTGCCAGCAGTGAAACCGGAGCAACTAATGAAAAACTGTTTTTT
abundance: .; j_gene: TRBJ2-7; v_gene: TRBV6-1; d_gene: .; CDR3aa: CASSDNSIGRYEQYF; CDR3nt: TGTGCCAGCAGTGACAACTCAATCGGTCGGTACGAGCAGTACTTC
abundance: .; j_gene: TRBJ2-1; v_gene: TRBV10-2; d_gene: .; CDR3aa: CASSEVRTVSNEQFF; CDR3nt: TGCGCCAGCAGTGAAGTTAGGACCGTCTCCAATGAGCAGTTCTTC
abundance: .; j_gene: TRBJ1-6; v_gene: TRBV2; d_gene: .; CDR3aa: CASTRLAPLHF; CDR3nt: TGTGCCAGCACCCGGCTTGCACCCCTCCACTTT
abundance: .; j_gene: TRBJ2-7; v_gene: TRBV11-3; d_gene: .; CDR3aa: CASSLGDRQQYF; CDR3nt: TGTGCCAGCAGCTTAGGCGACAGGCAGCAGTACTTC
abundance: .; j_gene: TRBJ2-1; v_gene: TRBV7-2; d_gene: .; CDR3aa: CASSRTGTTSYNEQFF; CDR3nt: TGTGCCAGCAGCCGTACCGGGACCACCTCCTACAATGAGCAGTTCTTC
abundance: .; j_gene: TRBJ2-2; v_gene: TRBV6-5; d_gene: .; CDR3aa: CASSYLGGPDTGELFF; CDR3nt: TGTGCCAGCAGTTACTTGGGTGGGCCGGACACCGGGGAGCTGTTTTTT
abundance: .; j_gene: TRBJ2-1; v_gene: TRBV7-9; d_gene: .; CDR3aa: CASSLGFNEQFF; CDR3nt: TGTGCCAGCAGCTTAGGATTCAATGAGCAGTTCTTC
abundance: .; j_gene: TRBJ1-4; v_gene: TRBV2; d_gene: TRBD1; CDR3aa: CASSRDRGYEKLFF; CDR3nt: TGTGCCAGCAGTCGGGACAGGGGATATGAAAAACTGTTTTTT
abundance: .; j_gene: TRBJ1-5; v_gene: TRBV6-5; d_gene: TRBD1; CDR3aa: CASSVDRGQGQPQHF; CDR3nt: TGTGCCAGCAGTGTAGACAGGGGGCAGGGTCAGCCCCAGCATTTT
abundance: .; j_gene: TRBJ1-5; v_gene: TRBV27; d_gene: TRBD1; CDR3aa: CASSLDRSSNQPQHF; CDR3nt: TGTGCCAGCAGTTTGGACAGGTCTAGCAATCAGCCCCAGCATTTT
abundance: .; j_gene: TRBJ2-1; v_gene: TRBV5-5; d_gene: .; CDR3aa: CASSSGVHINEQFF; CDR3nt: TGTGCCAGCAGCTCGGGGGTCCACATCAATGAGCAGTTCTTC
abundance: .; j_gene: TRBJ2-5; v_gene: TRBV27; d_gene: .; CDR3aa: CASSSYTRYQETQYF; CDR3nt: TGTGCCAGCAGTTCGTATACTCGTTACCAAGAGACCCAGTACTTC
abundance: once; j_gene: TRBJ2-3; v_gene: TRBV6-5; d_gene: .; CDR3aa: CASSFGSTSTDTQYF; CDR3nt: TGTGCCAGCAGTTTTGGGTCCACGAGCACAGATACGCAGTATTTT
abundance: .; j_gene: TRBJ1-2; v_gene: TRBV2; d_gene: TRBD1; CDR3aa: CASSQRQGFYGYTF; CDR3nt: TGTGCCAGCAGCCAAAGACAGGGTTTCTATGGCTACACCTTC
abundance: once; j_gene: TRBJ2-2; v_gene: TRBV5-4; d_gene: .; CDR3aa: CASSAGRGYTGELFF; CDR3nt: TGTGCCAGCAGCGCGGGTCGGGGATACACCGGGGAGCTGTTTTTT